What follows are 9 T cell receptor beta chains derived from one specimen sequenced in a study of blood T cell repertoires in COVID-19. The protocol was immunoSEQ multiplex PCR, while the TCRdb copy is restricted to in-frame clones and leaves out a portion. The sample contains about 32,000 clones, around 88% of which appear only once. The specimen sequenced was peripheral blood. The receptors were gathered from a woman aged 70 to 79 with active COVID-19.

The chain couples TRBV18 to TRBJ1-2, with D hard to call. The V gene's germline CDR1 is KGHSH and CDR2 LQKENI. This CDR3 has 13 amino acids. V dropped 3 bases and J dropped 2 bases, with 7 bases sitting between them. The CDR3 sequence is CASSPPGNYGYTF. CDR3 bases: TGTGCCAGCTCACCCCCAGGAAACTATGGCTACACCTTC.

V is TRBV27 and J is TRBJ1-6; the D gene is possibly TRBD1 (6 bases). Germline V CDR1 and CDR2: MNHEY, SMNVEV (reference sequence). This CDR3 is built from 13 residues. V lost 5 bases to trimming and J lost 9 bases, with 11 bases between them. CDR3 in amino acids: CASSLNRASPLHF. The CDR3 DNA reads TGTGCCAGCAGTCTCAACAGGGCTTCACCCCTCCACTTT.

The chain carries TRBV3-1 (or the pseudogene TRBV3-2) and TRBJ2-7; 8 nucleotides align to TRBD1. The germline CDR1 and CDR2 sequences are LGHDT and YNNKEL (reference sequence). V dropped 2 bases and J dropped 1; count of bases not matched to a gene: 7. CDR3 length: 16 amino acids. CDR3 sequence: CASSQPSGTGSYEQYF. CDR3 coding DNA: TGTGCCAGCAGCCAACCCTCCGGGACAGGATCCTACGAGCAGTACTTC.

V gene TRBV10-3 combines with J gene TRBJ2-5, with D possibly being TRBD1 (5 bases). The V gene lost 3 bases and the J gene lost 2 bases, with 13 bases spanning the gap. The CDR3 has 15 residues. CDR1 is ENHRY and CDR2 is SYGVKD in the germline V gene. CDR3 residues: CAISDQGWAQETQYF. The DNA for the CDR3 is TGTGCCATCAGTGACCAGGGATGGGCGCAAGAGACCCAGTACTTC.

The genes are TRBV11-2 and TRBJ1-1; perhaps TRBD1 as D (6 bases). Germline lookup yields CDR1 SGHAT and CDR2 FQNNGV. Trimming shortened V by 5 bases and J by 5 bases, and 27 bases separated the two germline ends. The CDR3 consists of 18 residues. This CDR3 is CASSPQIGAGDVVTEAFF. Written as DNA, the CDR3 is TGTGCCAGCAGCCCTCAGATTGGGGCAGGGGACGTAGTGACTGAAGCTTTCTTT. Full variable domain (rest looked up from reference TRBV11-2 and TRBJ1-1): EAGVAQSPRYKIIEKRQSVAFWCNPISGHATLYWYQQILGQGPKLLIQFQNNGVVDDSQLPKDRFSAERLKGVDSTLKIQPAKLEDSAVYLCASSPQIGAGDVVTEAFFGQGTRLTVV.

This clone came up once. The CDR3 region is CSVEGRGAYEQYF. In DNA, the CDR3 is TGCAGCGTTGAAGGGCGGGGGGCCTACGAGCAGTACTTC. The rearrangement joins TRBV29-1 to TRBJ2-7; 8 bases are shared with TRBD2. Germline V gives CDR1 SQVTM, CDR2 ANQGSEA. The CDR3 runs 13 residues. Trimming at V came to 1 base and at J to 2 bases, leaving 1 base not matched to a gene.

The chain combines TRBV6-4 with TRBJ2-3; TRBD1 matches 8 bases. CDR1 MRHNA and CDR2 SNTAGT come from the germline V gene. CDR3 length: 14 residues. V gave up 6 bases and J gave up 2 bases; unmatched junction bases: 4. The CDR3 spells CASSDRGFTDTQYF. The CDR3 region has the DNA TGTGCCAGCAGCGACAGGGGTTTCACAGATACGCAGTATTTT.

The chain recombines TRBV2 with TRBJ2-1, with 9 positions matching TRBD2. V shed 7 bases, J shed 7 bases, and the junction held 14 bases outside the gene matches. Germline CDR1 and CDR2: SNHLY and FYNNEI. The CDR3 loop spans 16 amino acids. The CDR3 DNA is TGTGCCAGCAACGGACAGCGGGGGGCGGTGGGTAATGAGCAGTTCTTC. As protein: CASNGQRGAVGNEQFF.

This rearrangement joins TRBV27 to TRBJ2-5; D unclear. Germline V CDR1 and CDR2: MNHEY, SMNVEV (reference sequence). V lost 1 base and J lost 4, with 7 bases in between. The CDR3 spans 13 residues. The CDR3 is CASSLYGGETQYF. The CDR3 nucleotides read TGTGCCAGCAGTTTATATGGCGGAGAGACCCAGTACTTC.